Below are 20 T cell receptor beta chains sequenced from a single sample in a study of blood T cell repertoires in COVID-19. Sequencing was performed with immunoSEQ multiplex PCR; in TCRdb, only in-frame clones are kept and a portion is missing. Here the sample spans some 380,000 clones, around 87% being singletons. The sequencing input was PBMCs or T cells enriched from blood (not recorded which). All receptors derive from a man aged 25 to 45 who had recovered from COVID-19.

V usage is TRBV6-6 and J usage is TRBJ2-3; a weak D match, TRBD1 (5 bases). This CDR3 has 17 residues. Germline V CDR1 and CDR2: MNHNY, SVGAGI (reference sequence). Trimming removed 6 bases from V and 0 bases from J, with 19 bases in between. The CDR3: CASSRAKTDLSTDTQYF. Written as DNA, the CDR3 is TGTGCCAGCAGCCGAGCCAAGACAGACCTTAGCACAGATACGCAGTATTTT.

This chain joins TRBV7-2 and TRBJ1-2, with a tentative D call TRBD1 (6 bases). The ends were cut back, 2 bases at V and 4 bases at J, with 14 bases in the middle. The CDR3 spans 15 residues. Per germline, CDR1 SGHTA and CDR2 FQGNSA. CDR3 nucleotide sequence: TGTGCCAGCAGCTTACAGGGGCCGACAATCTATGGCTACACCTTC. Its translation is CASSLQGPTIYGYTF.

The gene calls are TRBV9 and TRBJ2-7; 8 bases align to TRBD1. V lost 3 bases, J lost 7 bases, and 3 bases stayed unmatched. This CDR3 comprises 12 residues. CDR1 SGDLS and CDR2 YYNGEE come from the germline V gene. In nucleotides, the CDR3 is TGTGCCAGCAGCGAACAGGGGGGAGAGCAGTACTTC. This encodes CASSEQGGEQYF. Complete variable domain (other parts from reference TRBV9 and TRBJ2-7): DSGVTQTPKHLITATGQRVTLRCSPRSGDLSVYWYQQSLDQGLQFLIQYYNGEERAKGNILERFSAQQFPDLHSELNLSSLELGDSALYFCASSEQGGEQYFGPGTRLTVT.

The CDR3 nucleotides are TGTGCCTGGAAATTCCCAGGGGGCACTGAAGCTTTCTTT. Protein: CAWKFPGGTEAFF. The chain is built from TRBV30 and TRBJ1-1; 7 nucleotides agree with TRBD1. CDR3 length: 13 residues. CDR1 is GTSNPN, CDR2 SVGIG, per germline (reference sequence). With 4 bases clipped from V and 4 bases from J, the junction kept 6 bases outside the gene matches.

The chain has TRBV3-1 (or the pseudogene TRBV3-2) and TRBJ2-1, with a weak D call TRBD2 (7 bases). Looked up from germline, CDR1 is LGHDT and CDR2 is YNNKEL (reference sequence). Trimming stripped 6 bases from V and 9 bases from J, with 21 bases between. This CDR3 region has 15 residues. The CDR3 DNA sequence: TGTGCCAGCAGACCAAACAGGGATCGCGGGGGTGAGCAGTTCTTC. The encoded protein is CASRPNRDRGGEQFF.

The chain has TRBV27 and TRBJ1-1; D remains unclear. This CDR3 comprises 14 residues. Germline-derived CDR1 and CDR2 are MNHEY and SMNVEV (reference sequence). The V end was cut by 7 bases, the J end by 0 bases, with 12 bases between. CDR3 in amino acids: CASNNVGLNTEAFF. Written as DNA, the CDR3 is TGTGCCAGCAACAATGTCGGGTTGAACACTGAAGCTTTCTTT.

The rearrangement links TRBV1 to TRBJ2-5; TRBD2, the table's D call, lacks a check against the DNA. TRBV1 represents a pseudogene. This CDR3 region has 15 residues. CDR3 in DNA: TGCACCAGCAGCCAAGTCACGGGGGGCAGGGAGACCCAGTACTTC. Translating it yields CTSSQVTGGRETQYF.

The rearrangement links TRBV27 to TRBJ2-5, with D tentatively TRBD1 (6 bases). Trimming cost V 8 bases and J 2 bases, with 18 bases left between them. CDR1 is MNHEY, CDR2 SMNVEV, per germline (reference sequence). There are 15 residues in the CDR3. The CDR3 here is CASAPGVVGQETQYF. The CDR3 DNA reads as TGTGCCAGCGCCCCAGGGGTTGTTGGGCAAGAGACCCAGTACTTC.

The V call is TRBV18, the J call TRBJ1-2; no definite D call. The V end lost 3 bases, the J end lost 6 bases, and 14 bases lay between the germline ends. This CDR3 contains 14 residues. Per germline, CDR1 KGHSH and CDR2 LQKENI. CDR3 in DNA: TGTGCCAGCTCACCGACGCCTCTCCGGGATGGCTACACCTTC. Translation: CASSPTPLRDGYTF.

The chain couples TRBV9 to TRBJ1-3; possible D gene TRBD1, 6 bases. This CDR3 is 18 amino acids long. Trimming left V 5 bases short and J 0 bases short, with 21 bases between. Germline CDR1 and CDR2: SGDLS and YYNGEE. The CDR3: CASSDSGTKSDSGNTIYF. The CDR3 coding sequence is TGTGCCAGCAGTGATTCCGGGACAAAGAGCGACTCTGGAAACACCATATATTTT.

The rearrangement links TRBV19 to TRBJ1-2, with D unresolved. The germline gives CDR1 LNHDA, CDR2 SQIVND (reference sequence). Deletions cut 1 base from V and 0 bases from J, with 6 bases between. The CDR3 extends over 14 amino acids. The CDR3 loop reads CASSIGQANYGYTF. The CDR3 coding sequence is TGTGCCAGTAGTATAGGCCAGGCTAACTATGGCTACACCTTC.

The chain employs TRBV29-1 and TRBJ2-1; 8 bases fit TRBD2. The CDR3 totals 15 residues. The germline V gene encodes CDR1 SQVTM and CDR2 ANQGSEA. With 8 bases clipped from V and 8 bases from J, the junction kept 17 bases outside the gene matches. CDR3 residues: CSCSPGGGLDHEQFF. CDR3 bases: TGCAGCTGTTCCCCCGGGGGGGGGCTAGACCATGAGCAGTTCTTC.

The chain is built from TRBV9 and TRBJ2-2, with D possibly being TRBD1 (6 bases). The CDR3 is 16 residues long. The germline V and J ends were trimmed by 0 bases and 3 bases, with 12 bases remaining between them. Germline V gene data show CDR1 as SGDLS and CDR2 as YYNGEE. CDR3 in DNA: TGTGCCAGCAGCGTAGACGGGACAAGACACACCGGGGAGCTGTTTTTT. Translation: CASSVDGTRHTGELFF.

The count of this clone is one. V gene TRBV3-1 (or the pseudogene TRBV3-2) combines with J gene TRBJ1-5; TRBD1 is a possible D gene (5 bases). Germline V CDR1 and CDR2: LGHDT, YNNKEL (reference sequence). Deletions cut 1 base from V and 9 bases from J, with 19 bases between. This CDR3 region has 16 residues. The CDR3 nucleotides are TGTGCCAGCAGCCAAGGGTGTGGGAGGGGCGGTCGGCCCCAGCATTTT. It is translated as CASSQGCGRGGRPQHF.

The V call is TRBV12-3 or TRBV12-4, the J call TRBJ1-2; tentatively, D is TRBD1 (5 bases). The V gene lost 10 bases and the J gene lost 8 bases, with 14 bases spanning the gap. The CDR3 totals 11 residues. The CDR3 spells CANLDKSGYTF. CDR3 DNA: TGTGCCAACTTGGACAAATCGGGCTACACCTTC.

The chain recombines TRBV5-1 with TRBJ1-1; tentative D call: TRBD1 (6 bases). The germline V and J ends were trimmed by 2 bases and 7 bases, with 12 bases remaining between them. Germline CDR1 reads SGHRS; CDR2 reads YFSETQ. This CDR3 is built from 13 residues. CDR3 loop: CASSFVPDSEAFF. The DNA of the CDR3 is TGCGCCAGCAGCTTCGTTCCGGACAGTGAAGCTTTCTTT.

V is TRBV6-2 or TRBV6-3 and J is TRBJ2-2; the D gene is possibly TRBD1 (6 bases). The V and J ends lost 2 bases and 0 bases respectively, with 19 bases between them. The length of the CDR3 is 19 residues. CDR1 MNHEY and CDR2 SVGEGT come from the germline V gene. CDR3 protein: CASSYVLVRGATNTGELFF. The DNA for the CDR3 is TGTGCCAGCAGTTACGTCTTGGTCAGGGGAGCTACGAACACCGGGGAGCTGTTTTTT.

This chain connects TRBV2 to TRBJ2-3; 8 nucleotides agree with TRBD1. Germline V gene data show CDR1 as SNHLY and CDR2 as FYNNEI. The CDR3 spans 15 residues. V shed 7 bases and J 6 bases; nucleotides not matched to a gene: 12. Here the CDR3 DNA reads TGTGCCAGCACTGGGACAGGCGGAGGGATGGATACGCAGTATTTT. This gives the protein CASTGTGGGMDTQYF.

In its sample, this clone was seen once. The V call is TRBV10-3, the J call TRBJ2-7, with TRBD1 matching over 8 bases. Germline V gives CDR1 ENHRY, CDR2 SYGVKD. The V segment lost 10 bases and the J segment 7 bases; nucleotides outside the gene matches: 9. This CDR3 has 12 amino acids. Here the CDR3 DNA reads TGTGCCACCCATCAGGGGGCGGGAGAGCAGTACTTC. Amino acids: CATHQGAGEQYF.

The genes are TRBV3-1 (or the pseudogene TRBV3-2) and TRBJ2-7; TRBD2 might be the D (5 bases). The germline V gene encodes CDR1 LGHDT and CDR2 YNNKEL (reference sequence). The length of the CDR3 is 16 residues. V lost 4 bases to trimming and J lost 0 bases, with 16 bases between them. The CDR3 reads CASSPRAPGSSYEQYF. The CDR3 nucleotides read TGTGCCAGCAGCCCCCGAGCCCCGGGGAGCTCCTACGAGCAGTACTTC.